Listed here are 27 T cell receptor beta chains from one sample, sequenced in a study of shared clonotypes between healthy human individuals. The table came from immunoSEQ multiplex PCR; TCRdb's copy has only in-frame clones and leaves some out. The sample comprises under 2,000,000 clones, roughly 95% of which are singletons, and 1.2% rests with the top ten. CD45RO-negative, CCR7-selected cells formed the naive CD8 fraction, which excluded terminally differentiated effector memory CD45RA+ cells. Sequenced sample: naive CD8+ T cells sorted from blood. The source is a man younger than 35 in good health.

The genes are TRBV4-1 and TRBJ2-2, with 10 nucleotides matching TRBD2. Trimming removed 2 bases from V and 5 bases from J; junction bases left unmatched: 8. Looked up from germline, CDR1 is MGHRA and CDR2 is YSYEKL. The CDR3 extends over 17 amino acids. The CDR3, as DNA: TGCGCCAGCAGCCAAAACCCCGGACTAGCGGATACCGGGGAGCTGTTTTTT. It yields the protein CASSQNPGLADTGELFF.

This chain uses TRBV4-1 with TRBJ2-7, with TRBD1 matching 9 bases. The germline CDR1 and CDR2 sequences are MGHRA and YSYEKL. The CDR3 extends over 15 amino acids. After removal of 4 bases from V and 2 bases from J, the junction contained 6 bases not matched to a gene. In DNA form, the CDR3 reads TGCGCCAGCAGCCCTGTAGGGACAGGGACCTACGAGCAGTACTTC. It translates to CASSPVGTGTYEQYF.

The chain links TRBV4-2 to TRBJ2-1; 7 bases match TRBD1. V was pared by 3 bases and J by 6 bases, with 14 bases of the junction left unmatched. The V gene's germline CDR1 is LGHNA and CDR2 YNFKEQ. The CDR3 length is 17 residues. The CDR3 region has the DNA TGTGCCAGCAGCCATCCCTCCGTGGGACAGCAACTCAATGAGCAGTTCTTC. Encoded protein: CASSHPSVGQQLNEQFF.

This chain connects TRBV7-9 to TRBJ2-1; maybe TRBD1 (7 bases). Germline V gene sequence: CDR1 SEHNR, CDR2 FQNEAQ (reference sequence). The CDR3 length is 17 residues. V lost 0 bases, J lost 1 base, and 13 bases lay in between. CDR3 DNA sequence: TGTGCCAGCAGCTTAGCGCCAGGGGGGCAATCCTACAATGAGCAGTTCTTC. Its protein is CASSLAPGGQSYNEQFF.

To note about this clone: Other DNA sequences of this sample code for an identical CDR3. The V and J genes are TRBV5-6 and TRBJ2-7, with unresolved D. CDR1 is SGHDT, CDR2 YYEEEE, per germline. V lost 1 base to trimming and J lost 2 bases, with 7 bases between them. The CDR3 loop spans 13 amino acids. The DNA of the CDR3 is TGTGCCAGCAGCTTGACGGAAACCTACGAGCAGTACTTC. This translates into CASSLTETYEQYF.

This clone was counted a single time. The rearrangement links TRBV14 to TRBJ1-3; D is undetermined. V was shortened by 4 bases and J by 4 bases, with 14 bases between the two germline ends. Germline values: CDR1 SGHDN, CDR2 FVKESK. The CDR3 contains 15 residues. The CDR3 is CASSLTPGRGNTIYF. CDR3 nucleotide sequence: TGTGCCAGCAGCCTAACCCCTGGGAGGGGAAACACCATATATTTT.

V gene TRBV11-2 combines with J gene TRBJ1-2, with 7 positions matching TRBD1. Germline CDR1 is SGHAT and CDR2 is FQNNGV. This CDR3 has 14 amino acids. V trimming: 5 bases; J trimming: 8 bases; junction bases outside the gene matches: 11. The CDR3 DNA sequence: TGTGCCAGCAGCCCACCTTCAGGGGGGTACGGCTACACCTTC. Its translation is CASSPPSGGYGYTF.

CDR3 region: CASSKGPEGYEQYF. The CDR3 region has the DNA TGTGCCAGCAGCAAAGGACCTGAGGGGTACGAGCAGTACTTC. This chain links TRBV7-9 with TRBJ2-7; D may be TRBD1 or TRBD2 (5 bases each). V was pared by 5 bases and J by 4 bases, with 15 bases between. The length of the CDR3 is 14 residues. Germline assignment: CDR1 SEHNR and CDR2 FQNEAQ (reference sequence).

The V call is TRBV9, the J call TRBJ2-6; D uncertain. Germline V gives CDR1 SGDLS, CDR2 YYNGEE. V was shortened by 5 bases and J by 4 bases, with 4 bases between the two germline ends. The CDR3 is made up of 12 amino acids. The CDR3 nucleotides are TGTGCCAGCAGTCTAGGGGCCAACGTCCTGACTTTC. Its protein is CASSLGANVLTF.

This clone turned up a few times. V gene TRBV5-5 combines with J gene TRBJ1-3; D unclear. Looked up from germline, CDR1 is SGHKS and CDR2 is YYEKEE (reference sequence). The V gene lost 0 bases and the J gene lost 4 bases, with 5 bases spanning the gap. The CDR3 loop spans 13 amino acids. The CDR3 DNA reads TGTGCCAGCAGCTTGGCAGCCGGAAACACCATATATTTT. This translates into CASSLAAGNTIYF.

This clone was recorded once. The chain uses TRBV5-1 and TRBJ2-3; 12 bases line up with TRBD2. Trimming took 0 bases from V and 2 from J; bases not matched to a gene: 7. CDR1 and CDR2 from the germline V gene are SGHRS and YFSETQ. The CDR3 covers 18 residues. CDR3 protein: CASSLGLAGATITDTQYF. The DNA for the CDR3 is TGCGCCAGCAGCTTGGGACTAGCGGGGGCCACAATCACAGATACGCAGTATTTT.

V and J are TRBV5-1 and TRBJ2-5, with 9 bases fitting TRBD1. Trimming at V came to 6 bases and at J to 1 base, leaving 13 bases not matched to a gene. CDR1 is SGHRS, CDR2 YFSETQ, per germline. CDR3 length: 17 amino acids. The CDR3 protein is CASNDLRTGAFQETQYF. The CDR3 DNA reads TGCGCCAGCAACGACCTACGGACAGGGGCCTTCCAAGAGACCCAGTACTTC. The entire variable domain, with the rest obtained from reference TRBV5-1 and TRBJ2-5, is as follows: KAGVTQTPRYLIKTRGQQVTLSCSPISGHRSVSWYQQTPGQGLQFLFEYFSETQRNKGNFPGRFSGRQFSNSRSEMNVSTLELGDSALYLCASNDLRTGAFQETQYFGPGTRLLVL.

The chain recombines TRBV7-2 with TRBJ2-7; D could derive from TRBD1 or TRBD2 (5 bases each). The germline CDR1 and CDR2 sequences are SGHTA and FQGNSA. CDR3 length: 13 amino acids. Trimming pared 1 base from V and 6 bases from J, leaving 10 bases between. CDR3 sequence reads: CASSLVRDGEQYF. The CDR3 coding sequence is TGTGCCAGCAGCTTAGTCAGGGACGGCGAGCAGTACTTC.

This rearrangement joins TRBV7-8 to TRBJ2-2, with 12 bases fitting TRBD2. The CDR3 sequence is 16 residues long. J was trimmed by 4 bases and V by 3 bases; bases with no gene match: 3. In germline, CDR1 is SGHVS, CDR2 FQNEAQ. The CDR3 spells CASSFRLAGVTGELFF. CDR3 bases: TGTGCCAGCAGCTTCCGACTAGCGGGAGTCACCGGGGAGCTGTTTTTT.

The chain joins TRBV7-9 to TRBJ2-5; 12 positions agree with TRBD2. The CDR3 runs 14 residues. V lost 3 bases to trimming and J lost 5 bases; unmatched junction nucleotides: 1. Germline assignment: CDR1 SEHNR and CDR2 FQNEAQ (reference sequence). The CDR3, as DNA: TGTGCCAGCAGCTTCCTAGCGGGAGGGGAGACCCAGTACTTC. Its protein is CASSFLAGGETQYF.

The chain carries TRBV10-1 and TRBJ1-6; 7 bases are shared with TRBD1. V lost 8 bases, J lost 5 bases, and 3 bases stayed unmatched. Germline CDR1 and CDR2: WNHNN and SYGVQD (reference sequence). The CDR3 is 13 residues long. In DNA form, the CDR3 reads TGCGCCAGCTCCGGGACAGATAATTCACCCCTCCACTTT. This sequence encodes CASSGTDNSPLHF.

CDR3 DNA: TGTGCCAGCAGCCCCGACAGTTTCAATCAGCCCCAGCATTTT. Translated, it gives CASSPDSFNQPQHF. This chain links TRBV7-9 with TRBJ1-5; a weak D match, TRBD1 (5 bases). The germline V gene encodes CDR1 SEHNR and CDR2 FQNEAQ (reference sequence). This CDR3 region has 14 residues. With 5 bases removed from V and 3 bases from J, the gap between germline ends came to 11 bases.

The chain combines TRBV19 with TRBJ2-1; D is perhaps TRBD2 (6 bases). CDR1 LNHDA and CDR2 SQIVND come from the germline V gene (reference sequence). CDR3 length: 14 residues. The ends were cut back, 4 bases at V and 4 bases at J, with 11 bases in the middle. Here the CDR3 DNA reads TGTGCCAGTAGTAGAGGGGACTTTTACAATGAGCAGTTCTTC. Residues: CASSRGDFYNEQFF.

As regards this clone: This specimen includes other DNA sequences encoding the same CDR3. This CDR3 reads CASSLGGEQFF. CDR3 DNA sequence: TGTGCCAGCAGCTTAGGGGGTGAGCAGTTCTTC. The chain employs TRBV7-9 and TRBJ2-1; D not certain. V lost 1 base, J lost 9 bases, and 4 bases lay in between. CDR1 is SEHNR and CDR2 is FQNEAQ in the germline V gene (reference sequence). The CDR3 is made up of 11 amino acids.

The chain links TRBV6-5 to TRBJ1-1; 7 positions agree with TRBD1. The CDR3 is made up of 13 amino acids. Germline-derived CDR1 and CDR2 are MNHEY and SVGAGI. Unmatched junction bases numbered 7, after V lost 7 bases and J lost 5 bases. The CDR3 here is CASTTGVGTEAFF. CDR3 sequence (DNA): TGTGCCAGCACCACAGGGGTCGGGACTGAAGCTTTCTTT.

Details on this clone: This sample also contains other DNA sequences that code for the same CDR3. The chain links TRBV5-4 to TRBJ2-7; 8 bases are a match to TRBD2. V gave up 2 bases and J gave up 4 bases; unmatched junction bases: 5. The CDR3 sequence is 14 residues long. Germline V CDR1 and CDR2: SGHNT, YYREEE (reference sequence). The CDR3 sequence is CASSLAGESYEQYF. CDR3 in DNA: TGTGCCAGCAGCTTAGCGGGGGAGTCTTACGAGCAGTACTTC.

On this clone: Other DNA sequences from this sample encode an identical CDR3 as well. The chain links TRBV9 to TRBJ1-1; D unresolved. The V gene lost 0 bases and the J gene lost 5 bases, with 8 bases spanning the gap. Germline V gene sequence: CDR1 SGDLS, CDR2 YYNGEE. This CDR3 region has 13 residues. The CDR3 spells CASSVDGGTEAFF. CDR3 DNA sequence: TGTGCCAGCAGCGTAGATGGAGGGACTGAAGCTTTCTTT.

The CDR3 is CASSMGGEKLFF. In nucleotides, the CDR3 is TGTGCCAGTAGTATGGGGGGAGAAAAACTGTTTTTT. The V and J genes are TRBV19 and TRBJ1-4; perhaps TRBD1 as D (5 bases). Germline loops: CDR1 LNHDA, CDR2 SQIVND (reference sequence). The V end lost 3 bases, the J end lost 8 bases, and 7 bases lay between the germline ends. The CDR3 extends over 12 amino acids. Full variable domain (missing parts from reference TRBV19 and TRBJ1-4): DGGITQSPKYLFRKEGQNVTLSCEQNLNHDAMYWYRQDPGQGLRLIYYSQIVNDFQKGDIAEGYSVSREKKESFPLTVTSAQKNPTAFYLCASSMGGEKLFFGSGTQLSVL.

In this sample, this clone turned up once. This chain joins TRBV11-2 and TRBJ2-2; perhaps TRBD2 as D (5 bases). The CDR3 sequence is 13 residues long. The V gene lost 6 bases and the J gene lost 6 bases, with 11 bases spanning the gap. Germline CDR1 is SGHAT and CDR2 is FQNNGV. DNA of the CDR3: TGTGCCAGCAGACTACTAGTTTCCGGGGAGCTGTTTTTT. Its translation is CASRLLVSGELFF.

The chain recombines TRBV6-1 with TRBJ2-7, with a tentative D call TRBD2 (5 bases). V gave up 3 bases and J gave up 2 bases, with 11 bases separating them. Germline V gives CDR1 MNHNS, CDR2 SASEGT. The CDR3 sequence is 14 residues long. For the CDR3, the DNA is TGTGCCAGCAGTGATTACGGGGTAACCTACGAGCAGTACTTC. Encoded protein: CASSDYGVTYEQYF.

The V gene is TRBV13, the J gene TRBJ1-3; D remains ambiguous. The germline CDR1 and CDR2 sequences are PRHDT and FYEKMQ (reference sequence). The CDR3 length is 11 residues. V was clipped by 11 bases and J by 8 bases, with 13 bases between them. CDR3 coding DNA: TGTGCCGCCACCGTGGAGCACACCATATATTTT. Amino acid sequence: CAATVEHTIYF. The whole variable domain, remainder taken from reference TRBV13 and TRBJ1-3, is AAGVIQSPRHLIKEKRETATLKCYPIPRHDTVYWYQQGPGQDPQFLISFYEKMQSDKGSIPDRFSAQQFSDYHSELNMSSLELGDSALYFCAATVEHTIYFGEGSWLTVV.

This chain uses TRBV2 with TRBJ2-7; 14 positions agree with TRBD2. Germline CDR1 and CDR2: SNHLY and FYNNEI. The CDR3 covers 19 residues. The V segment lost 0 bases and the J segment 1 base; nucleotides outside the gene matches: 8. The CDR3 DNA reads TGTGCCAGCAGTGAAGCGCTTCAGACTAGCGGGGGGGCTTCCTACGAGCAGTACTTC. This codes for CASSEALQTSGGASYEQYF.